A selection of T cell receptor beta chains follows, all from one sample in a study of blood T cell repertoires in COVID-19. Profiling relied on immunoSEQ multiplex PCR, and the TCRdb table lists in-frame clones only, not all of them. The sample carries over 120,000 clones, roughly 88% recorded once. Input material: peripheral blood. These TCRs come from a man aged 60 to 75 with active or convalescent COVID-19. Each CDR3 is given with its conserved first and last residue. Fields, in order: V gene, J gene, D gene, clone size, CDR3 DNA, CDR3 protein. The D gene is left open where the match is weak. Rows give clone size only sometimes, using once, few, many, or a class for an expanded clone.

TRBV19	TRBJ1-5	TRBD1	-	TGTGCCAGTAGTCGCGGGACAGGGTATCAGCCCCAGCATTTT	CASSRGTGYQPQHF
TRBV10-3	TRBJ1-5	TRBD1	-	TGTGCCATCGGACAGGGTCGGGAGAGCAATCAGCCCCAGCATTTT	CAIGQGRESNQPQHF
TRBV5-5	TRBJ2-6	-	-	TGTGCCAGCAGCTTGTTTCCCCCGGGCCAGGGTGCCCTAGGGGCCAACGTCCTGACTTTC	CASSLFPPGQGALGANVLTF
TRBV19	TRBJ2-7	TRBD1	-	TGTGCCAGTAGTCCGGGACAGCACTCCTACGAGCAGTACTTC	CASSPGQHSYEQYF
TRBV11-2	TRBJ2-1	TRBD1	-	TGTGCCAGCAGCTTACACCGGACAGGGGGCCCCTACAATGAGCAGTTCTTC	CASSLHRTGGPYNEQFF
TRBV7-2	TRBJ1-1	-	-	TGTGCCAGCAGCTTACAGGGGTACACTGAAGCTTTCTTT	CASSLQGYTEAFF
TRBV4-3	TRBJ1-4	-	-	TGCGCCAGCAGCCAAGATAGAGCAACTAATGAAAAACTGTTTTTT	CASSQDRATNEKLFF
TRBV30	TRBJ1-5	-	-	TGTGCCTGGAGTGTATTATATAGCAATCAGCCCCAGCATTTT	CAWSVLYSNQPQHF
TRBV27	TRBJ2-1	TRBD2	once	TGTGCCAGCACCGTACAGCCTCTTCTGGGCGGGAGACTGTTCTTC	CASTVQPLLGGRLFF
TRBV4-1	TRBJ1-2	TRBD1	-	TGCGCCAGCAGCCCGACAGGGGGCCATGGCTACACCTTC	CASSPTGGHGYTF
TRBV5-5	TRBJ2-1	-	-	TGTGCCAGCAGCTTGGCCGGGAGCTCCTCCGAGCAGTTCTTC	CASSLAGSSSEQFF
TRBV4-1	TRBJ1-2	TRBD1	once	TGCGCCAGCAGCCGGGTAGGGACAGGAGGGCGGGATGGCTACACCTTC	CASSRVGTGGRDGYTF
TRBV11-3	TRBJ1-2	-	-	TGTGCCAGCAGCTTTTCCACCGGGACTGCCTATGGCTACACCTTC	CASSFSTGTAYGYTF
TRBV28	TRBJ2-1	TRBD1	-	TGTGCCAGCAGTCAACCTCGACAGGGGGACGATGAGCAGTTCTTC	CASSQPRQGDDEQFF
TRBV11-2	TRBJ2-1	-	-	TGTGCCAGCAGCTTTCTACGAAGCGATGAGCAGTTCTTC	CASSFLRSDEQFF
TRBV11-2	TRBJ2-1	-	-	TGTGCCAGCAGCCCAGCGATCGGGCGGGAAAATGAGCAGTTCTTC	CASSPAIGRENEQFF